This entry lists 27 T cell receptor beta chains sequenced from one sample in a study of blood T cell repertoires in COVID-19. Here immunoSEQ multiplex PCR was the method, and the copy in TCRdb shows in-frame clones only, minus some. This sample has 90,000 to 100,000 clones, with about 81% found just once. Specimen: peripheral blood. These receptors originate from a man between 65 and 85 years old with acute or convalescent COVID-19.

The chain combines TRBV25-1 with TRBJ2-3; D uncertain. Looked up from germline, CDR1 is MGHDK and CDR2 is SYGVNS. The CDR3 runs 14 residues. The ends were cut back, 2 bases at V and 0 bases at J, with 6 bases in the middle. The DNA for the CDR3 is TGTGCCAGCAGTGAAGACGGGAGCACAGATACGCAGTATTTT. It codes for CASSEDGSTDTQYF. The full variable domain, completed using reference TRBV25-1 and TRBJ2-3, is EADIYQTPRYLVIGTGKKITLECSQTMGHDKMYWYQQDPGMELHLIHYSYGVNSTEKGDLSSESTVSRIRTEHFPLTLESARPSHTSQYLCASSEDGSTDTQYFGPGTRLTVL.

A few counts support this clone. CDR3 DNA sequence: TGTGCCACCCAAGAGGGGGGGCTTAGCAATCAGCCCCAGCATTTT. It codes for CATQEGGLSNQPQHF. The J gene is TRBJ1-5, the V gene TRBV25-1; D perhaps matches TRBD1 (6 bases). The CDR3 contains 15 residues. Trimming pared 10 bases from V and 0 bases from J, leaving 16 bases between. Germline CDR1 and CDR2: MGHDK and SYGVNS.

V gene TRBV9 combines with J gene TRBJ2-3; D remains unclear. The germline V gene has CDR1 SGDLS and CDR2 YYNGEE. The CDR3 runs to 14 residues. Trimming removed 4 bases from V and 2 bases from J, with 11 bases in between. As DNA, the CDR3 is TGTGCCAGCAGCTCCCAGGTCAACACAGATACGCAGTATTTT. Translated, it gives CASSSQVNTDTQYF.

This chain connects TRBV7-2 to TRBJ2-3, with 7 bases identical to TRBD1. V gave up 0 bases and J gave up 3 bases; unmatched junction bases: 3. CDR3 length: 15 residues. Per germline, CDR1 SGHTA and CDR2 FQGNSA. The CDR3 loop reads CASSLAPDRTDTQYF. CDR3 coding DNA: TGTGCCAGCAGCTTAGCCCCGGACAGGACAGATACGCAGTATTTT.

V usage is TRBV15 and J usage is TRBJ1-2; D call uncertain. Germline lookup yields CDR1 LNHNV and CDR2 YYDKDF (reference sequence). The CDR3 is 16 amino acids. Trimming took off 5 bases at V and 3 bases at J, with 19 bases between the two ends. CDR3 bases: TGTGCCACCAGCCCCTCACCTCTCAGGCGGGACTATGGCTACACCTTC. Translated: CATSPSPLRRDYGYTF.

The chain is built from TRBV6-5 and TRBJ2-6; maybe TRBD1 (6 bases). This CDR3 is built from 15 residues. CDR1 and CDR2 from the germline V gene are MNHEY and SVGAGI. Trimming stripped 5 bases from V and 2 bases from J, with 10 bases between. The CDR3 DNA is TGTGCCAGCAGTCACAGGGAAACTGGGGCCAACGTCCTGACTTTC. Translating gives CASSHRETGANVLTF.

J is TRBJ1-1 and V is TRBV28; D may be TRBD1 (5 bases). CDR1 MDHEN and CDR2 SYDVKM come from the germline V gene. This CDR3 has 13 amino acids. Trimming took 10 bases from V and 11 from J, leaving 23 bases between them. In nucleotides, the CDR3 is TGTGCCACCCCGGGTGAGGGAGGGGTGGGGGCTTTCTTT. It translates to CATPGEGGVGAFF.

This clone was seen more than once but under ten times. CDR3 loop: CASSLEQGEYGYTF. CDR3 coding DNA: TGTGCCAGCTCACTAGAACAGGGGGAGTATGGCTACACCTTC. This chain uses TRBV18 with TRBJ1-2; 8 bases line up with TRBD1. The CDR3 is made up of 14 amino acids. Germline lookup yields CDR1 KGHSH and CDR2 LQKENI. V lost 4 bases to trimming and J lost 5 bases; unmatched junction nucleotides: 6.

V gene TRBV3-1 (or the pseudogene TRBV3-2) combines with J gene TRBJ2-7; perhaps TRBD1 as D (5 bases). Germline V gene data show CDR1 as LGHDT and CDR2 as YNNKEL (reference sequence). The CDR3 covers 14 residues. Trimming pared 5 bases from V and 5 bases from J, leaving 16 bases between. The CDR3 coding sequence is TGTGCCAGCAGCATACAGGTCACCACCCACGAGCAGTACTTC. Its translation is CASSIQVTTHEQYF.

The CDR3 loop reads CASSLVPSGSYEQYF. CDR3 sequence (DNA): TGTGCCAGCAGCTTAGTTCCTAGCGGGAGTTACGAGCAGTACTTC. The gene calls are TRBV7-9 and TRBJ2-7; the match to TRBD2 covers 10 bases. Unmatched junction bases numbered 4, after V lost 1 base and J lost 4 bases. Germline values: CDR1 SEHNR, CDR2 FQNEAQ (reference sequence). This CDR3 has 15 residues.

This rearrangement joins TRBV5-4 to TRBJ1-2, with TRBD1 identical over 8 bases. This CDR3 region has 13 residues. Germline V CDR1 and CDR2: SGHNT, YYREEE (reference sequence). V shed 1 base, J shed 7 bases, and the junction held 3 bases outside the gene matches. DNA of the CDR3: TGTGCCAGCAGCTTGCAGGGGGCGAGTGGCTACACCTTC. It specifies CASSLQGASGYTF.

The rearrangement links TRBV15 to TRBJ1-3, with D uncertain. The CDR3 loop spans 16 amino acids. Germline V CDR1 and CDR2: LNHNV, YYDKDF (reference sequence). The V end was cut by 7 bases, the J end by 1 base, with 17 bases between. The CDR3 sequence: CATIFPQDDSGNTIYF. CDR3 coding DNA: TGTGCCACCATTTTTCCCCAGGATGATTCTGGAAACACCATATATTTT.

The chain recombines TRBV6-5 with TRBJ1-3; perhaps TRBD1 as D (6 bases). V was clipped by 6 bases and J by 2 bases, with 11 bases between them. The length of the CDR3 is 14 residues. Germline CDR1 is MNHEY and CDR2 is SVGAGI. The CDR3 nucleotides are TGTGCCAGCAGGGAGGACAGCCCTGGAAACACCATATATTTT. Its protein product is CASREDSPGNTIYF.

This clone was found a few times. J is TRBJ1-5 and V is TRBV6-6; TRBD1 matches 10 bases. In germline, CDR1 is MNHNY, CDR2 SVGAGI (reference sequence). There are 14 residues in the CDR3. Trimming at V came to 5 bases and at J to 6 bases, leaving 4 bases not matched to a gene. CDR3: CASSRTGGGQPQHF. CDR3 coding DNA: TGTGCCAGCAGTCGGACAGGGGGAGGTCAGCCCCAGCATTTT.

The V gene is TRBV7-2, the J gene TRBJ1-2, with a possible D match to TRBD1 (5 bases). This CDR3 region has 12 residues. Germline CDR1 SGHTA, CDR2 FQGNSA. V was shortened by 7 bases and J by 4 bases, with 10 bases between the two germline ends. This CDR3 reads CASTVQGYGYTF. CDR3 sequence (DNA): TGTGCCAGCACCGTCCAGGGCTATGGCTACACCTTC.

V and J are TRBV9 and TRBJ2-3; D is perhaps TRBD2 (6 bases). CDR3 length: 15 amino acids. Trimming shortened V by 4 bases and J by 2 bases, and 14 bases separated the two germline ends. Germline values: CDR1 SGDLS, CDR2 YYNGEE. The CDR3 nucleotides are TGTGCCAGCAGCTCCGGGACTTCATCCACAGATACGCAGTATTTT. It encodes CASSSGTSSTDTQYF. The variable domain in full, with the rest retrieved from reference TRBV9 and TRBJ2-3, is DSGVTQTPKHLITATGQRVTLRCSPRSGDLSVYWYQQSLDQGLQFLIQYYNGEERAKGNILERFSAQQFPDLHSELNLSSLELGDSALYFCASSSGTSSTDTQYFGPGTRLTVL.

This chain joins TRBV19 and TRBJ2-1; TRBD2 aligns across 12 bases. The CDR3 has 16 amino acids. The junction had 9 bases not matched to a gene; V was cut back by 3 bases and J by 9 bases. In germline, CDR1 is LNHDA, CDR2 SQIVND (reference sequence). The CDR3 sequence is CASSIPGLAGRGEQFF. The DNA of the CDR3 is TGTGCCAGTAGTATTCCAGGACTAGCGGGAAGGGGTGAGCAGTTCTTC. Together with reference TRBV19 and TRBJ2-1, the CDR3 gives the full variable domain: DGGITQSPKYLFRKEGQNVTLSCEQNLNHDAMYWYRQDPGQGLRLIYYSQIVNDFQKGDIAEGYSVSREKKESFPLTVTSAQKNPTAFYLCASSIPGLAGRGEQFFGPGTRLTVL.

This chain joins TRBV25-1 and TRBJ2-5, with 10 bases fitting TRBD2. This CDR3 is built from 14 residues. Germline CDR1 MGHDK, CDR2 SYGVNS. The trim removed 6 bases at V and 3 bases at J, leaving 4 bases unmatched. The DNA for the CDR3 is TGTGCCAGCAGAGACACTAGCGGGAAAGAGACCCAGTACTTC. Protein sequence: CASRDTSGKETQYF.

The chain is built from TRBV18 and TRBJ2-5; D uncertain. The CDR3 totals 13 residues. The germline gives CDR1 KGHSH, CDR2 LQKENI. V was trimmed by 2 bases and J by 3 bases, leaving 7 bases between them. The CDR3: CASSPNREETQYF. DNA for the CDR3: TGTGCCAGCTCACCAAACCGAGAAGAGACCCAGTACTTC.

The chain carries TRBV24-1 and TRBJ2-1; no clear D. Germline loops: CDR1 KGHDR, CDR2 SFDVKD. V lost 3 bases to trimming and J lost 0 bases, with 5 bases between them. This CDR3 region has 14 residues. The CDR3 region is CATSDGRSYNEQFF. CDR3 DNA: TGTGCCACCAGTGATGGCCGCTCCTACAATGAGCAGTTCTTC.

This clone has only a few counts. J is TRBJ2-3 and V is TRBV19; TRBD1 agrees at 11 bases. The germline gives CDR1 LNHDA, CDR2 SQIVND (reference sequence). With V trimmed by 1 base and J by 9 bases, 9 bases remained unmatched. This CDR3 has 16 amino acids. The DNA for the CDR3 is TGTGCCAGTAGTATAGCTGCGGACAGGGGGCCGGGGACGCAGTATTTT. Translation gives CASSIAADRGPGTQYF.

This clone was detected once. This chain links TRBV5-1 with TRBJ1-5; 7 bases match TRBD1. V shed 4 bases and J 2 bases; nucleotides not matched to a gene: 3. CDR1 is SGHRS, CDR2 YFSETQ, per germline. CDR3 length: 14 amino acids. The CDR3 loop reads CASSQGDGNQPQHF. The CDR3 coding sequence is TGCGCCAGCAGCCAGGGGGACGGCAATCAGCCCCAGCATTTT. The full variable domain, completed using reference TRBV5-1 and TRBJ1-5, is KAGVTQTPRYLIKTRGQQVTLSCSPISGHRSVSWYQQTPGQGLQFLFEYFSETQRNKGNFPGRFSGRQFSNSRSEMNVSTLELGDSALYLCASSQGDGNQPQHFGDGTRLSIL.

This chain connects TRBV5-1 to TRBJ2-5; no definite D call. CDR1 is SGHRS and CDR2 is YFSETQ in the germline V gene. The V and J ends lost 0 bases and 5 bases respectively, with 8 bases between them. The CDR3 runs 13 residues. DNA for the CDR3: TGCGCCAGCAGCTTGGAGTTGCGGGAGACCCAGTACTTC. Its translation is CASSLELRETQYF.

The genes are TRBV5-1 and TRBJ2-1; a possible D gene is TRBD2 (7 bases). The V end was cut by 5 bases, the J end by 7 bases, with 19 bases between. This CDR3 region has 15 residues. Germline CDR1 reads SGHRS; CDR2 reads YFSETQ. In DNA form, the CDR3 reads TGCGCCAGCAGTTATGGGGGGGCCGCACCAAATGAGCAGTTCTTC. Amino acid sequence: CASSYGGAAPNEQFF.

The chain has TRBV7-9 and TRBJ2-3; D perhaps matches TRBD2 (6 bases). This CDR3 spans 16 amino acids. Germline V gene data show CDR1 as SEHNR and CDR2 as FQNEAQ (reference sequence). Deletions cut 1 base from V and 2 bases from J, with 13 bases between. Here the CDR3 reads CASSLEGGATTDTQYF. CDR3 in DNA: TGTGCCAGCAGCTTAGAGGGCGGGGCTACCACAGATACGCAGTATTTT.

The chain combines TRBV5-1 with TRBJ2-3; tentative D call: TRBD2 (5 bases). CDR3 length: 13 amino acids. CDR1 and CDR2 (germline): SGHRS, YFSETQ. V lost 2 bases and J 6 bases, leaving 10 bases between the germline ends. The CDR3 sequence: CASSFEGADTQYF. The CDR3 DNA reads as TGCGCCAGCAGCTTTGAGGGTGCGGATACGCAGTATTTT.

V usage is TRBV19 and J usage is TRBJ2-5; weak D call: TRBD2 (6 bases). Trimming removed 4 bases at V and 5 bases at J, with 11 bases between. The CDR3 consists of 13 residues. Germline assignment: CDR1 LNHDA and CDR2 SQIVND (reference sequence). The CDR3: CASSSVGGETQYF. DNA for the CDR3: TGTGCCAGTAGTAGCGTAGGAGGGGAGACCCAGTACTTC.